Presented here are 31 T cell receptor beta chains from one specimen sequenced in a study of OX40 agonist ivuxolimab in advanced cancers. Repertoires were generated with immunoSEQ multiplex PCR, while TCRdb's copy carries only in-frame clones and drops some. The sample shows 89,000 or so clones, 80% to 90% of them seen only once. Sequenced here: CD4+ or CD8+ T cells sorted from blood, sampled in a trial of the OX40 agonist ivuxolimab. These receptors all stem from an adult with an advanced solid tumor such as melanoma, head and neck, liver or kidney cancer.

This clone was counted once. CDR3 nucleotides: TGTGCCGCCGAGTTTACGGGAGGCGGGACTAGCGGGAGGGCCCGGCCAGATACGCAGTATTTT. It codes for CAAEFTGGGTSGRARPDTQYF. The chain recombines TRBV28 with TRBJ2-3; TRBD2 matches at 16 bases. Germline loops: CDR1 MDHEN, CDR2 SYDVKM. The CDR3 runs to 21 residues. The V and J ends lost 11 bases and 4 bases, in that order; junction bases with no gene match: 24.

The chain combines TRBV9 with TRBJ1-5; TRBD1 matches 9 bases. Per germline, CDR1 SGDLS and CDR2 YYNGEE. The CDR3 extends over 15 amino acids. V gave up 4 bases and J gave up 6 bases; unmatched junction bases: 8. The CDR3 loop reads CASSTGTGFFQPQHF. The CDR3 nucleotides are TGTGCCAGCAGCACCGGGACAGGGTTTTTTCAGCCCCAGCATTTT. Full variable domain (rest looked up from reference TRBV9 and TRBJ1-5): DSGVTQTPKHLITATGQRVTLRCSPRSGDLSVYWYQQSLDQGLQFLIQYYNGEERAKGNILERFSAQQFPDLHSELNLSSLELGDSALYFCASSTGTGFFQPQHFGDGTRLSIL.

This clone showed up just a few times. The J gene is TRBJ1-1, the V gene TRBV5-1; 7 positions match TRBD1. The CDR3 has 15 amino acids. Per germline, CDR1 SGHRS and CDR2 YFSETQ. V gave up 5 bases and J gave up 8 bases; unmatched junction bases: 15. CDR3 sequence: CASSRWTTGVAEAFF. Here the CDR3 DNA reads TGCGCCAGCAGTCGTTGGACAACAGGGGTTGCCGAAGCTTTCTTT.

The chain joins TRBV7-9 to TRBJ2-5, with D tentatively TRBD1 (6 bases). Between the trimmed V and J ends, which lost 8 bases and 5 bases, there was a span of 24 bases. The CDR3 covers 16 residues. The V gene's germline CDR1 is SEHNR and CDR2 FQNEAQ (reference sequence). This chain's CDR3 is CASCRDLGAGEETQYF. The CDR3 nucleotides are TGTGCCAGCTGCAGGGACCTGGGGGCAGGGGAGGAGACCCAGTACTTC.

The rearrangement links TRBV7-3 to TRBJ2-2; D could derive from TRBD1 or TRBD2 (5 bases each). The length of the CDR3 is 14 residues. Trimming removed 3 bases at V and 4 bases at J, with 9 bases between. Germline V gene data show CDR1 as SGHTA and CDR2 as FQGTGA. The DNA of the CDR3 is TGTGCCAGCAGCTTGGGGCTAGCCACCGGGGAGCTGTTTTTT. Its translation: CASSLGLATGELFF.

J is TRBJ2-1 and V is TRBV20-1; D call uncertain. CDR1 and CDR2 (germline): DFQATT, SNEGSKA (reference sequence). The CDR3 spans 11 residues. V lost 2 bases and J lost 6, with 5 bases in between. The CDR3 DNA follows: TGCAGTGCTAGACCCCCCAATGAGCAGTTCTTC. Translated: CSARPPNEQFF.

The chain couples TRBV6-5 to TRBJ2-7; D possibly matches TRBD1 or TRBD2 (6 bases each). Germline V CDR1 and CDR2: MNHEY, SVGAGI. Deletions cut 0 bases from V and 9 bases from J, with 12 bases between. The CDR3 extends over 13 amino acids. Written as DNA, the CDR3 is TGTGCCAGCAGTTACTCGAGGGGGGCAAGGCAGTACTTC. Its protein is CASSYSRGARQYF.

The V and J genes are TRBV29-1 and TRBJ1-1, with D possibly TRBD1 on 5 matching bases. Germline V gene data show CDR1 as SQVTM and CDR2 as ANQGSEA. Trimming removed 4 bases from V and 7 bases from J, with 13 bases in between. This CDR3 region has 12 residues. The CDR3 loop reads CSVGGPGVEAFF. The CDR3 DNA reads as TGCAGCGTTGGGGGCCCCGGAGTTGAAGCTTTCTTT.

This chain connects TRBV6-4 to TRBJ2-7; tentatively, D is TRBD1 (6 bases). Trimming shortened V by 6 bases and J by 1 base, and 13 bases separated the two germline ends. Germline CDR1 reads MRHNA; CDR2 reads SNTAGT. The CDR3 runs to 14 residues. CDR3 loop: CASRDRYTSYEQYF. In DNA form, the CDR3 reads TGTGCCAGCAGGGACAGATACACTTCCTACGAGCAGTACTTC.

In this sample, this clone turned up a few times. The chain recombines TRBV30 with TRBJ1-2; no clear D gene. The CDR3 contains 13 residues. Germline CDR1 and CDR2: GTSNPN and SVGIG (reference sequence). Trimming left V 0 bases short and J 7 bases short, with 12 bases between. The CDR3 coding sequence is TGTGCCTGGAGTGTCGAGAGAGCCCGTGGCTACACCTTC. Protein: CAWSVERARGYTF. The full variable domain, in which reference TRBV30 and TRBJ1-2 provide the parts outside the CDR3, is SQTIHQWPATLVQPVGSPLSLECTVEGTSNPNLYWYRQAAGRGLQLLFYSVGIGQISSEVPQNLSASRPQDRQFILSSKKLLLSDSGFYLCAWSVERARGYTFGSGTRLTVV.

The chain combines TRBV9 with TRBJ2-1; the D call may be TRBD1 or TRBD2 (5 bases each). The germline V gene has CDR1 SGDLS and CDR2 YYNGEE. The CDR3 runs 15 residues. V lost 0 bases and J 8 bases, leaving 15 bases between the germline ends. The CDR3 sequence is CASSVVGDRGHEQFF. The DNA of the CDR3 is TGTGCCAGCAGCGTAGTCGGGGATAGGGGTCATGAGCAGTTCTTC.

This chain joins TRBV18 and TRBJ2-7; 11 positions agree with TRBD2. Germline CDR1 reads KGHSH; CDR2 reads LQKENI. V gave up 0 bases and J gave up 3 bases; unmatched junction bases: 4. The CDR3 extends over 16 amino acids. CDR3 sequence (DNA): TGTGCCAGCTCACCACCGAGACTAGCGGGATTCTACGAGCAGTACTTC. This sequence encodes CASSPPRLAGFYEQYF. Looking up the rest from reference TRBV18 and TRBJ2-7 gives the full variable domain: NAGVMQNPRHLVRRRGQEARLRCSPMKGHSHVYWYRQLPEEGLKFMVYLQKENIIDESGMPKERFSAEFPKEGPSILRIQQVVRGDSAAYFCASSPPRLAGFYEQYFGPGTRLTVT.

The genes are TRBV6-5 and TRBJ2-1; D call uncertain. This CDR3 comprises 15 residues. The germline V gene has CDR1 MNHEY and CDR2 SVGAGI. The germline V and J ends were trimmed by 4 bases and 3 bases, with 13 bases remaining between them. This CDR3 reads CASSSLVSYYNEQFF. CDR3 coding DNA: TGTGCCAGCAGTTCTCTAGTGAGTTACTACAATGAGCAGTTCTTC.

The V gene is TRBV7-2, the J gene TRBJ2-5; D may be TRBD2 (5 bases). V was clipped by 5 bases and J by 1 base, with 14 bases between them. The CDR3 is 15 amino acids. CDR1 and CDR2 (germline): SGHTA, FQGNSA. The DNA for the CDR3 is TGTGCCAGCAGCACCCGGAGAGGGAGCCAAGAGACCCAGTACTTC. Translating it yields CASSTRRGSQETQYF.

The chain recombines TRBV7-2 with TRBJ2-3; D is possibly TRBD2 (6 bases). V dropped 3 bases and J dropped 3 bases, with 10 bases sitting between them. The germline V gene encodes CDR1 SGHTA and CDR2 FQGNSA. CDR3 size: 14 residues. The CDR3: CASSFSGTTDTQYF. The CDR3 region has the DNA TGTGCCAGCAGCTTCTCGGGGACTACAGATACGCAGTATTTT.

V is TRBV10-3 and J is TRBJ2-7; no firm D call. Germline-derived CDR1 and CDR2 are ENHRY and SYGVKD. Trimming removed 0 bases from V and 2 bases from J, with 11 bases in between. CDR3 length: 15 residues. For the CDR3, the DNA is TGTGCCATCAGTGAGTCGTTAGCTGAGGCCTACGAGCAGTACTTC. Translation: CAISESLAEAYEQYF.

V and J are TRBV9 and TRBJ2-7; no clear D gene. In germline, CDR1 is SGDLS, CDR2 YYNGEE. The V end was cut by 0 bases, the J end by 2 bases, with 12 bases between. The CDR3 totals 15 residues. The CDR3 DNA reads TGTGCCAGCAGCGTAGAGGACGGCCTCGCCTACGAGCAGTACTTC. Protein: CASSVEDGLAYEQYF.

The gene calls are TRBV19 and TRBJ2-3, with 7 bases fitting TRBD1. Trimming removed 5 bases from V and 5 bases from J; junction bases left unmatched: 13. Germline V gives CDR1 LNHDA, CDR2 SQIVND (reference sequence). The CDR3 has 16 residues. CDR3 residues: CASSASSTGTRDTQYF. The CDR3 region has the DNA TGTGCCAGTAGTGCCTCTTCGACAGGGACGCGAGATACGCAGTATTTT.

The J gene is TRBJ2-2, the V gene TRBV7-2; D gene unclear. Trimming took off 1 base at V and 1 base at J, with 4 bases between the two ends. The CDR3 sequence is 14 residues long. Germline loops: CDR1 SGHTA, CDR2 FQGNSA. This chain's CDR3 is CASSLVGNTGELFF. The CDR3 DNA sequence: TGTGCCAGCAGCTTAGTTGGGAACACCGGGGAGCTGTTTTTT.

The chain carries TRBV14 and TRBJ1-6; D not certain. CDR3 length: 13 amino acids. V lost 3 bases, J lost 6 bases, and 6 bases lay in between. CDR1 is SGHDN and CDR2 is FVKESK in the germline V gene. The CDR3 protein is CASSQRGNSPLHF. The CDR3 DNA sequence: TGTGCCAGCAGCCAGCGGGGTAATTCACCCCTCCACTTT.

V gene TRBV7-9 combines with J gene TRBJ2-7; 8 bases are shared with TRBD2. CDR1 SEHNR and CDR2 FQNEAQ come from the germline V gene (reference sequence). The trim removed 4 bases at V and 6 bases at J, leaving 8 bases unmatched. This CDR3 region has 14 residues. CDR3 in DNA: TGTGCCAGCAGCTCGTCGGGGGGGTGGTCCGAGCAGTACTTC. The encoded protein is CASSSSGGWSEQYF.

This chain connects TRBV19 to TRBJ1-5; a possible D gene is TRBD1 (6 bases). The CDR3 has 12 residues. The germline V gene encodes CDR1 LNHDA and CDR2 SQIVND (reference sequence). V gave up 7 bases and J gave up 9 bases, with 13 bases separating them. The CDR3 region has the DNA TGTGCCAGTAACAAAGGGGGGGGGCCCCAGCATTTT. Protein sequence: CASNKGGGPQHF. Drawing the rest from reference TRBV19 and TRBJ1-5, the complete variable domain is DGGITQSPKYLFRKEGQNVTLSCEQNLNHDAMYWYRQDPGQGLRLIYYSQIVNDFQKGDIAEGYSVSREKKESFPLTVTSAQKNPTAFYLCASNKGGGPQHFGDGTRLSIL.

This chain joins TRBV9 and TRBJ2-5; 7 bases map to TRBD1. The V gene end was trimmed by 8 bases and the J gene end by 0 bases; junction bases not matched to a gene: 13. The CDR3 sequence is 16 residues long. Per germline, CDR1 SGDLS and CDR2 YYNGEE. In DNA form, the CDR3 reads TGTGCCAGTCTCCCCCGGGTAGGGACAGACCAAGAGACCCAGTACTTC. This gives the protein CASLPRVGTDQETQYF.

The CDR3 sequence: CASSQEGRLAGNEQFF. The CDR3 coding sequence is TGTGCCAGCAGCCAAGAAGGTCGACTAGCGGGAAATGAGCAGTTCTTC. V and J are TRBV14 and TRBJ2-1; TRBD2 aligns across 11 bases. This CDR3 contains 16 residues. Germline V gene sequence: CDR1 SGHDN, CDR2 FVKESK. V lost 0 bases, J lost 7 bases, and 5 bases stayed unmatched. The full variable domain, with the rest looked up from reference TRBV14 and TRBJ2-1, is EAGVTQFPSHSVIEKGQTVTLRCDPISGHDNLYWYRRVMGKEIKFLLHFVKESKQDESGMPNNRFLAERTGGTYSTLKVQPAELEDSGVYFCASSQEGRLAGNEQFFGPGTRLTVL.

The CDR3 region is CASSTGLRGEQYF. In DNA, the CDR3 is TGTGCCAGTAGTACGGGACTCCGGGGGGAGCAGTACTTC. This chain links TRBV19 with TRBJ2-7; D might be TRBD2 (6 bases). The length of the CDR3 is 13 residues. In germline, CDR1 is LNHDA, CDR2 SQIVND (reference sequence). V was shortened by 4 bases and J by 7 bases, with 14 bases between the two germline ends.

In DNA form, the CDR3 reads TGTGCCAGCAGCGTAGGCGTTTTGGGGGAGACCCAGTACTTC. Protein: CASSVGVLGETQYF. The chain recombines TRBV9 with TRBJ2-5; no clear D gene. CDR1 and CDR2 (germline): SGDLS, YYNGEE. The CDR3 contains 14 residues. V was trimmed by 0 bases and J by 5 bases, leaving 11 bases between them.

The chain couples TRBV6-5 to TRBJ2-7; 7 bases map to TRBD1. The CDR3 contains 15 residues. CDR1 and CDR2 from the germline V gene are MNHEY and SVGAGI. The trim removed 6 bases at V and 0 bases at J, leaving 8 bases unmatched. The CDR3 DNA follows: TGTGCCAGCAGGCCCTTGGACAGGACCTCCTACGAGCAGTACTTC. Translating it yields CASRPLDRTSYEQYF.

CDR3 sequence: CASSFGTSGTIQETQYF. CDR3 in DNA: TGTGCCAGCAGCTTCGGGACTAGCGGGACGATACAAGAGACCCAGTACTTC. The gene calls are TRBV5-6 and TRBJ2-5, with 13 bases aligning to TRBD2. CDR1 is SGHDT, CDR2 YYEEEE, per germline. V dropped 2 bases and J dropped 2; count of bases not matched to a gene: 6. The CDR3 extends over 17 amino acids.

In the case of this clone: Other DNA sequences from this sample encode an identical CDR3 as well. CDR3 sequence reads: CASSQRGIQETQYF. As DNA, the CDR3 is TGTGCCAGCAGCCAGAGGGGCATCCAAGAGACCCAGTACTTC. The chain links TRBV7-2 to TRBJ2-5; D may correspond to TRBD1 or TRBD2 (5 bases each). This CDR3 comprises 14 residues. The ends were cut back, 5 bases at V and 1 base at J, with 11 bases in the middle. Germline V CDR1 and CDR2: SGHTA, FQGNSA.

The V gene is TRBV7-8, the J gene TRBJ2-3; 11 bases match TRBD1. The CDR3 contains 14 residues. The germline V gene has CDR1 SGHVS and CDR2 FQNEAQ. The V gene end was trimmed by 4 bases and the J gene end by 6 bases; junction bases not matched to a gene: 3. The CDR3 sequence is CASSYRDRGDTQYF. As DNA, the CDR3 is TGTGCCAGCAGCTACCGGGACAGGGGGGATACGCAGTATTTT.

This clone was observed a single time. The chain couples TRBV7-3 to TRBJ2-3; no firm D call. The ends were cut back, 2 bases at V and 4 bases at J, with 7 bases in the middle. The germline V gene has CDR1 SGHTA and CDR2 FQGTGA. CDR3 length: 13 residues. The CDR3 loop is CASSLEDPDTQYF. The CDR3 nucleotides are TGTGCCAGCAGCTTAGAGGACCCAGATACGCAGTATTTT.